The next 3 T cell receptor beta chains were all read from a single sample in a study of blood T cell repertoires in COVID-19. Using immunoSEQ multiplex PCR, the repertoire was profiled, and TCRdb retains in-frame clones only, with some absent. The sample comprises about 130,000 clones, around 83% of which are singletons, and roughly 10% rests with the top ten. Material for sequencing was peripheral blood. The receptor source for this set is a man in his forties or fifties with active or convalescent COVID-19.

The genes are TRBV10-1 and TRBJ2-2, with 12 bases matching TRBD2. Germline loops: CDR1 WNHNN, CDR2 SYGVQD (reference sequence). The junction had 13 bases not matched to a gene; V was cut back by 2 bases and J by 3 bases. CDR3 length equals 20 residues. The CDR3, as DNA: TGCGCCAGCAGTGAGGGCGTATCTAGCGGGGGGGCCCGGGACACCGGGGAGCTGTTTTTT. Translating it yields CASSEGVSSGGARDTGELFF.

In nucleotides, the CDR3 is TGTGCCAGCAGTTTAAATGAGGACACCCGTCGGTACTTC. This gives the protein CASSLNEDTRRYF. The chain has TRBV12-3 or TRBV12-4 and TRBJ2-7, with D possibly being TRBD1 (5 bases). This CDR3 region has 13 residues. V was pared by 2 bases and J by 12 bases, with 17 bases between.

The chain joins TRBV29-1 to TRBJ1-5; 7 nucleotides agree with TRBD1. V gave up 6 bases and J gave up 0 bases; unmatched junction bases: 8. This CDR3 contains 15 residues. CDR1 SQVTM and CDR2 ANQGSEA come from the germline V gene. The CDR3, as DNA: TGCAGCGTCCTAGGACAGGATTTTAGCAATCAGCCCCAGCATTTT. It yields the protein CSVLGQDFSNQPQHF.